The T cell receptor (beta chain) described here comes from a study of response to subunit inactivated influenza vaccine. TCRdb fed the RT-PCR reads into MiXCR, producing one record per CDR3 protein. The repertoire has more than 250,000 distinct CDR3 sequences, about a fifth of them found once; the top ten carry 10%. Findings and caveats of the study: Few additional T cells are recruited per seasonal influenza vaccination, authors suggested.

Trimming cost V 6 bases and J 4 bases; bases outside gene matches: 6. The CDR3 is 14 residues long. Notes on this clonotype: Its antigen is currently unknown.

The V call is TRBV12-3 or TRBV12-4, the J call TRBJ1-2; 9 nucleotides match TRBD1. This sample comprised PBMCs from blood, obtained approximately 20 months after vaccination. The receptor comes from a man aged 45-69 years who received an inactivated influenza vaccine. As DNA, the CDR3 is TGTGCCAGCAGACAGGACAGGGGTATCTATGGCTACACCTTC. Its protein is CASRQDRGIYGYTF.